Each of the 16 T cell receptor beta chains below was sequenced from the same sample in a study of control samples from healthy donors and cancer patients. Sequenced by immunoSEQ multiplex PCR; TCRdb stores in-frame clones only, minus some. This table has about 120,000 clones, approximately 89% appearing once. What was sequenced was blood. The receptors were gathered from a man aged 40-55 years in good health.

The J gene is TRBJ2-7, the V gene TRBV2; D gene ambiguous. This CDR3 is 12 amino acids long. V gave up 7 bases and J gave up 4 bases, with 11 bases separating them. Germline CDR1 reads SNHLY; CDR2 reads FYNNEI. CDR3: CASTEPVYEQYF. CDR3 nucleotides: TGTGCCAGCACCGAACCCGTTTACGAGCAGTACTTC.

The gene calls are TRBV28 and TRBJ1-5; the D is unclear. V lost 3 bases and J 8 bases, leaving 14 bases between the germline ends. Germline V gene data show CDR1 as MDHEN and CDR2 as SYDVKM. CDR3 size: 14 residues. The CDR3 reads CASSFRRPLKPQHF. In DNA, the CDR3 is TGTGCCAGCAGTTTTAGGCGGCCACTAAAGCCCCAGCATTTT.

V is TRBV5-6 and J is TRBJ1-1; D remains unclear. CDR1 is SGHDT, CDR2 YYEEEE, per germline. The V end was cut by 0 bases, the J end by 0 bases, with 6 bases between. The CDR3 runs to 14 residues. DNA of the CDR3: TGTGCCAGCAGCTTGGGGGAACTGAACACTGAAGCTTTCTTT. Protein product: CASSLGELNTEAFF.

The chain couples TRBV5-1 to TRBJ2-3, with 12 bases identical to TRBD2. The germline CDR1 and CDR2 sequences are SGHRS and YFSETQ. Trimming took 4 bases from V and 5 from J; bases not matched to a gene: 14. This CDR3 is 18 amino acids long. CDR3 DNA sequence: TGCGCCAGCAGCCTCGGACTAGCGGGGATGCCCACGGAAGATACGCAGTATTTT. It codes for CASSLGLAGMPTEDTQYF. Full variable domain (missing parts from reference TRBV5-1 and TRBJ2-3): KAGVTQTPRYLIKTRGQQVTLSCSPISGHRSVSWYQQTPGQGLQFLFEYFSETQRNKGNFPGRFSGRQFSNSRSEMNVSTLELGDSALYLCASSLGLAGMPTEDTQYFGPGTRLTVL.

This chain uses TRBV5-6 with TRBJ2-5; D gene uncertain. In germline, CDR1 is SGHDT, CDR2 YYEEEE. There are 13 residues in the CDR3. Trimming removed 0 bases from V and 5 bases from J, with 8 bases in between. The CDR3 nucleotides read TGTGCCAGCAGCTTGGGGCTTGGGGAGACCCAGTACTTC. Amino acids: CASSLGLGETQYF.

The chain combines TRBV6-6 with TRBJ1-2, with D possibly matching TRBD1 (5 bases). The CDR3 covers 13 residues. V was pared by 6 bases and J by 5 bases, with 13 bases between. Germline V gene data show CDR1 as MNHNY and CDR2 as SVGAGI (reference sequence). The CDR3 loop reads CASSTKGTYGYTF. The CDR3 DNA reads as TGTGCCAGCAGCACAAAAGGGACGTATGGCTACACCTTC.

The V gene is TRBV2, the J gene TRBJ2-3; 13 nucleotides align to TRBD2. This CDR3 comprises 14 residues. The junction had 5 bases not matched to a gene; V was cut back by 10 bases and J by 4 bases. Germline CDR1 reads SNHLY; CDR2 reads FYNNEI. CDR3 bases: TGTGCCACCCTACTAGCGGGGGGGCCAGATACGCAGTATTTT. The encoded protein is CATLLAGGPDTQYF.

The V gene is TRBV7-9, the J gene TRBJ1-3; unclear D gene. The germline V gene has CDR1 SEHNR and CDR2 FQNEAQ (reference sequence). The V and J ends lost 1 base and 4 bases respectively, with 8 bases between them. The length of the CDR3 is 14 residues. In nucleotides, the CDR3 is TGTGCCAGCAGCTTAGTATCGAACGGAAACACCATATATTTT. It translates to CASSLVSNGNTIYF.

The V and J genes are TRBV6-6 and TRBJ1-5, with D possibly being TRBD1 (5 bases). The CDR3 extends over 15 amino acids. In germline, CDR1 is MNHNY, CDR2 SVGAGI (reference sequence). V gave up 0 bases and J gave up 6 bases, with 12 bases separating them. CDR3: CASSYSTPGIQPQHF. In DNA form, the CDR3 reads TGTGCCAGCAGTTACTCGACTCCAGGGATTCAGCCCCAGCATTTT.

The count of this clone is one. The J gene is TRBJ2-7, the V gene TRBV7-2; the D is unclear. The V gene lost 2 bases and the J gene lost 4 bases, with 9 bases spanning the gap. Looked up from germline, CDR1 is SGHTA and CDR2 is FQGNSA. This CDR3 contains 13 residues. DNA of the CDR3: TGTGCCAGCAGCTTAAACCCTGTTTACGAGCAGTACTTC. Amino acids: CASSLNPVYEQYF.

The chain combines TRBV19 with TRBJ1-4; the D is unclear. CDR3 length equals 15 residues. Between the trimmed V and J ends, which lost 3 bases and 4 bases, there was a span of 12 bases. Per germline, CDR1 LNHDA and CDR2 SQIVND (reference sequence). The CDR3 protein is CASSMMFPNNEKLFF. CDR3 bases: TGTGCCAGTAGTATGATGTTCCCCAATAATGAAAAACTGTTTTTT.

The genes are TRBV5-1 and TRBJ2-3, with 10 bases aligning to TRBD2. This CDR3 is 16 amino acids long. V lost 4 bases and J lost 1; bases outside the gene matches: 6. In germline, CDR1 is SGHRS, CDR2 YFSETQ. DNA of the CDR3: TGCGCCAGCAGCCTAACCGGGACTAGCGGCACAGATACGCAGTATTTT. Translation: CASSLTGTSGTDTQYF. Drawing the rest from reference TRBV5-1 and TRBJ2-3, the complete variable domain is KAGVTQTPRYLIKTRGQQVTLSCSPISGHRSVSWYQQTPGQGLQFLFEYFSETQRNKGNFPGRFSGRQFSNSRSEMNVSTLELGDSALYLCASSLTGTSGTDTQYFGPGTRLTVL.

The chain uses TRBV19 and TRBJ2-3; TRBD2 matches 9 bases. The germline V gene encodes CDR1 LNHDA and CDR2 SQIVND (reference sequence). The CDR3 extends over 18 amino acids. The J segment lost 1 base and the V segment lost 5 bases, leaving 13 bases of the junction unmatched. The CDR3 DNA reads as TGTGCCAGTAGTCCCCGTGGTAGCGGGGGACCTCGCACAGATACGCAGTATTTT. Encoded protein: CASSPRGSGGPRTDTQYF.

CDR3 bases: TGTGCCAGCAGTGGACTGATGAACACTGAAGCTTTCTTT. Its protein product is CASSGLMNTEAFF. The chain joins TRBV2 to TRBJ1-1; D unresolved. Germline CDR1 and CDR2: SNHLY and FYNNEI. V lost 4 bases and J 0 bases, leaving 6 bases between the germline ends. The CDR3 has 13 residues. Supplemented by reference TRBV2 and TRBJ1-1, the full variable domain reads EPEVTQTPSHQVTQMGQEVILRCVPISNHLYFYWYRQILGQKVEFLVSFYNNEISEKSEIFDDQFSVERPDGSNFTLKIRSTKLEDSAMYFCASSGLMNTEAFFGQGTRLTVV.

The genes are TRBV5-1 and TRBJ2-3, with unresolved D. The V gene's germline CDR1 is SGHRS and CDR2 YFSETQ. Deletions cut 0 bases from V and 4 bases from J, with 6 bases between. The CDR3 totals 13 residues. The CDR3 sequence: CASSLARADTQYF. Written as DNA, the CDR3 is TGCGCCAGCAGCTTGGCTCGAGCAGATACGCAGTATTTT.

The J gene is TRBJ2-3, the V gene TRBV15, with 7 bases matching TRBD1. The germline gives CDR1 LNHNV, CDR2 YYDKDF (reference sequence). The V segment lost 3 bases and the J segment 2 bases; nucleotides outside the gene matches: 11. The CDR3 consists of 17 residues. CDR3 sequence (DNA): TGTGCCACCAGCAGTATAACACGGACAGGTGACACAGATACGCAGTATTTT. Residues: CATSSITRTGDTDTQYF.